This entry concerns a single TCR beta chain. There are a few counts of this clonotype. Its antigen remains undetermined. It has no much larger one-base neighbor in the sample; base qualities were not kept. This sample is drawn from a study of neurological immune-mediated disorders (dated by TCRdb to about 2019). With respect to the entire study: The study compared peripheral blood TCR-beta repertoires of HTLV-I-associated myelopathy (HAM/TSP) patients, multiple sclerosis patients and healthy controls using UMI-based sequencing. Longitudinal HAM/TSP and healthy donors were sampled at 3 time-points each (roughly 3-40 month intervals). The cohort included about 66 subjects: approximately 15 with HAM/TSP, approximately 35 with multiple sclerosis, and about 20 healthy controls. Alongside PBMC samples, the set of approximately 100 TCR-beta libraries contained longitudinal samples, technical triplicates, and paired CD4+ and CD8+ T-cell subsets that had been sorted.

Findings and caveats that apply to the study as a whole: Expanded clones from different subjects shared no identical CDR3 amino acid sequences, which suggests that TCR-beta repertoires were private in all groups. TCR clonal expansion was highest in HAM/TSP patients and lowest in MS patients, with MS patients falling below even healthy controls.

The intended sense of this specimen's time point label: longitudinal time-point 1 (baseline). Blood bank volunteers in Maryland, USA served as the healthy controls. Unsorted PBMC libraries were generated from 2 million PBMCs stored in RNAlater at -80 °C until RNA extraction. Peripheral blood was subjected to Ficoll-Hypaque density gradient centrifugation to isolate PBMCs, which were then cryopreserved in liquid nitrogen. CDR1 is given as MGHDK and CDR2 as SYGVNS, both from the germline V gene. Relative to germline, V is 4 bases shorter and J is 5 bases shorter, with 14 bases between their ends. Its CDR3 holds 14 amino acids, cysteine through phenylalanine. The kept DNA is CDR3 alone, 42 bases in frame from the first base. To synthesize cDNA, template-switch 5'RACE was performed with a primer carrying a 10-nucleotide random unique molecular identifier so that each TCR transcript was tagged. Every sequencing run yielded over 170 million TCR-beta sequences covering 15-18 subjects. The RNeasy kit was used for extraction of total RNA. TCR-beta VDJ regions were amplified with primers for the TCR constant region and the 5'RACE anchor, using the KAPA Real-time Library Amplification kit. Sample indexes and Illumina adaptors were added in a first PCR, after which library yield was increased in a second PCR. After Ampure bead purification, the TCR product of roughly 650 bp was size-selected on a 2% E-gel SizeSelection system. Before pooling, libraries had their quality checked on a Bioanalyzer, their concentration measured with Qubit, and their quantity determined with the Kapa Library Quantification kit. An Illumina HiSeq 2500 sequenced the libraries paired-end 2 x 150 bp. To increase sequence diversity, roughly 25-31% phiX was spiked into each library pool. The published analysis was carried out like this. Quality-filtered reads were processed with the UMI-based MiGEC pipeline, and over 85% of raw TCR sequences were removed by the MiGEC pipeline during error correction. IMGT germline references were used for aligning VDJ genes, and each clonotype was defined as a unique CDR3 amino acid sequence together with its V-J genes. VDJtools evaluated clonal expansion, Shannon diversity and CDR3 relatedness (CalcPairwiseDistances, ClusterSamples); CLCbio workbench built phylogenetic trees. A clone was classed as expanded if it had 8 or more unique UMIs, a cutoff based on coefficient-of-variation modelling across technical triplicates. The public reads were quality trimmed at Q25 with fastp and then assembled into clones with MiXCR by TCRdb, keeping productive beta chains. Every entry covers one CDR3 protein and lists the most common genes and DNA from its rows. TCRdb's processing, not the authors' own work, is the source of the V and J calls. This sample has tens of thousands of distinct CDR3 sequences in its table, and less than 12% of those were observed once. The ten largest account for 1.5% to 2% of the sample.

The chain couples TRBV25-1 to TRBJ2-5; tentative D gene TRBD1, with 5 bases matching. This TCR derives from a woman aged 40 to 50 in good health. Sequencing input: PBMCs. The CDR3 region: CASSGYLNRETQYF. The nucleotide sequence reads as follows: TGTGCCAGCAGTGGCTACCTTAACAGGGAGACCCAGTACTTC.